This T cell receptor (beta chain) was captured in a study of cytomegalovirus exposure and HLA in healthy donors (dated by TCRdb to about 2017). The study in broad terms: According to a later analysis, one platform produced both the 110 or so validation repertoires and the roughly 660 repertoires of the first cohort. The study was designed to test whether signatures of past pathogen exposure could be identified by cataloging public T cell receptors. A separate validation cohort of about 110 different subjects was used in addition to the approximately 610-subject first cohort. To predict cytomegalovirus infection status, the study combined high-throughput TCR immunosequencing, statistical association of individual TCRs with disease status, and machine learning.

Study-wide conclusions, independent of this receptor: The study listed 150 to 200 TCR beta chains as associated with cytomegalovirus. The authors suggested that the approach could potentially be extended to other disease states and immunological phenotypes. While some public TCRs were present in many individuals, most TCR sequences turned up only very rarely across donors. The classifier was reported to diagnose cytomegalovirus status with high specificity and sensitivity in both the original and validation cohorts. In vitro tests confirmed that three of the cytomegalovirus-associated TCR beta chains recognize cytomegalovirus antigens. A later analysis had no HLA typing for the validation cohort, so co-occurrence there was scored across all 120 or so repertoires. Subsequent analysis determined that TCRs grouped into clusters in the first cohort also showed a tendency toward co-occurrence across the roughly 110 validation repertoires, and 85% to 95% of cluster scores exceeded 0.

Receptors were amplified or captured by the immunoSEQ multiplex PCR assay. On the authors' methods: To diagnose cytomegalovirus status from the catalog of TCR beta chain sequences, a statistical classification framework was built. TCRdb re-hosts the immuneACCESS table, in-frame sequences only. Its copies lack some clones; in the studies checked, an unresolved V gene accounts for under half of them, and the cause for the rest is not known. From that table come the V and J calls and clone size; the DNA was used to work out D and trimming. The sample table shows 110,000 or so clones, and around 88% are seen once. The ten largest clonotypes hold 4% to 6% of the sample. The donors belonged to the validation cohort of under 150 subjects, which was separate from the approximately 700-subject first cohort. This clone was found a few times. There is no known antigen for this receptor. The sample holds no much larger clone one base away, and base qualities are not on file.

Taken from cysteine to phenylalanine, the CDR3 has 14 residues. The CDR3 DNA has 42 bases and is translated from base 1. The germline V end is reduced by 5 bases and the J end by 7 bases; junction bases left unmatched: 3. The CDR1 and CDR2 encoded by the germline V gene are SNHLY and FYNNEI. The sequence joins TRBV2 to TRBJ2-7; 15 central nucleotides agree with TRBD2. The specimen was PBMCs. The TCR comes from a man between 18 and 35 years old in good health and CMV-seronegative. The encoded CDR3 is CASSTGTSGREQYF. The DNA is TGTGCCAGCAGTACCGGGACTAGCGGGAGGGAGCAGTACTTC.